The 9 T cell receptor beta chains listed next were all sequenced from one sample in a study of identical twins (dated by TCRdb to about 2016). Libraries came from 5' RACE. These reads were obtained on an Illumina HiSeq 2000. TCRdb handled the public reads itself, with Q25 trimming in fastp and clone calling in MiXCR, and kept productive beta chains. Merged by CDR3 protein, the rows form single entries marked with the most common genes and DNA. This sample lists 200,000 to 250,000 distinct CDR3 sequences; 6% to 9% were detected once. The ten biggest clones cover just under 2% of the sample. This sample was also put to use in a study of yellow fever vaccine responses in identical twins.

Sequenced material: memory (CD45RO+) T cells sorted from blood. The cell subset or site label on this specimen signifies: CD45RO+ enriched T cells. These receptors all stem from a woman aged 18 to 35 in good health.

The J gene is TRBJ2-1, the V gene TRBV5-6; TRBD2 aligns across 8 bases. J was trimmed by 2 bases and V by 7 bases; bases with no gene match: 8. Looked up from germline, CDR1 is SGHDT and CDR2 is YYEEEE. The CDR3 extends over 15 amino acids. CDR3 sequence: CASGGRGDPYNEQFF. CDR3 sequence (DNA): TGTGCCAGCGGCGGGCGGGGGGATCCCTACAATGAGCAGTTCTTC.

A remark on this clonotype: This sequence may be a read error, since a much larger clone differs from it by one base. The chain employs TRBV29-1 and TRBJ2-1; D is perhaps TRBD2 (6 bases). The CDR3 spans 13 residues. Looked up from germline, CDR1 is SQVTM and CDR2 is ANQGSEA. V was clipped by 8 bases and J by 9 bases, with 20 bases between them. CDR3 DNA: TGCAGCCCTGGGACCGGGGGAAACAGTGAGCAGTTCTTC. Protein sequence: CSPGTGGNSEQFF.

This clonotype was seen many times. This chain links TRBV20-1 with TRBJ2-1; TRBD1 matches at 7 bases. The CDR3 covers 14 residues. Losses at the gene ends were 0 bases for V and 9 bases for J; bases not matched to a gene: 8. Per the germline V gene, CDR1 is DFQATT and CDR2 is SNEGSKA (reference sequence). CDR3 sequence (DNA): TGCAGTGCTAGAGACTTGACAGGGTTAGGTGAGCAGTTCTTC. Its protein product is CSARDLTGLGEQFF.

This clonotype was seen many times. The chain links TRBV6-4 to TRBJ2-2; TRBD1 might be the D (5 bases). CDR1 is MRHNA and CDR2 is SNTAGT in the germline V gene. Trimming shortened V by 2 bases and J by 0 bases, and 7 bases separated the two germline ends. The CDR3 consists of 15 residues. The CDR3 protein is CASSDRGSNTGELFF. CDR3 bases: TGTGCCAGCAGTGACAGGGGTTCGAACACCGGGGAGCTGTTTTTT.

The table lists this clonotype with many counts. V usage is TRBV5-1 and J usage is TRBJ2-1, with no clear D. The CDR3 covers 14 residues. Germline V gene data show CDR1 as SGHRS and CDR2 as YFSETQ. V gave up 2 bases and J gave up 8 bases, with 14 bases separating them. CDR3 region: CASSLGSPIDEQFF. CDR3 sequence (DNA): TGCGCCAGCAGCTTAGGCAGCCCTATCGATGAGCAGTTCTTC.

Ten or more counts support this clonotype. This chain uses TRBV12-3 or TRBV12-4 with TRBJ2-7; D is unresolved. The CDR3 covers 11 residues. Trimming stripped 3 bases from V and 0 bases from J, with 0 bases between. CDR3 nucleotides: TGTGCCAGCAGTTTCTCCTACGAGCAGTACTTC. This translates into CASSFSYEQYF.

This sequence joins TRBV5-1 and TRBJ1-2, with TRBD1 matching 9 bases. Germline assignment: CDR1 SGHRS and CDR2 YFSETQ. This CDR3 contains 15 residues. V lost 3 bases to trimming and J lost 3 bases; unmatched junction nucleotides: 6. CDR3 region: CASSSGQGTHYGYTF. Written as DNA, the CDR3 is TGCGCCAGCAGCTCGGGACAGGGTACGCACTATGGCTACACCTTC. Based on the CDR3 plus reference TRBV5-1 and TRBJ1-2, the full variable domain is KAGVTQTPRYLIKTRGQQVTLSCSPISGHRSVSWYQQTPGQGLQFLFEYFSETQRNKGNFPGRFSGRQFSNSRSEMNVSTLELGDSALYLCASSSGQGTHYGYTFGSGTRLTVV.

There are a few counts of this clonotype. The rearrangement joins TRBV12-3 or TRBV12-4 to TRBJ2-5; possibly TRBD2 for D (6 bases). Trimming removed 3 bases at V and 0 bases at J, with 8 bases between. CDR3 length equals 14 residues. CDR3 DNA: TGTGCCAGCAGTTTTGGGGGGAACCAAGAGACCCAGTACTTC. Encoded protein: CASSFGGNQETQYF.

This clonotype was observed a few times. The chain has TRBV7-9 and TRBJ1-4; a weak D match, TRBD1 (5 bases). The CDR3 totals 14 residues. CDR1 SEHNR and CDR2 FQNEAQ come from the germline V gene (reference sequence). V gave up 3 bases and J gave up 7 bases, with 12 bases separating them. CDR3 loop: CASSFAGKREKLFF. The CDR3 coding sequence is TGTGCCAGCAGCTTCGCAGGGAAGCGTGAAAAACTGTTTTTT.